The clone carrying this T cell receptor (beta chain) was observed a single time. This record comes from a study of Tregs in tolerant kidney transplant recipients. The nonmyeloablative bone marrow transplants came from related graft donors, with transient mixed chimerism. Assay: immunoSEQ multiplex PCR; the TCRdb copy retains only in-frame clones and omits some. The repertoire has approximately 90,000 clones, 80% to 95% of them found once; the top ten carry around 1.5%. This CDR3 region has 12 residues. V gave up 6 bases and J gave up 8 bases; unmatched junction bases: 4. The germline V gene encodes CDR1 SNHLY and CDR2 FYNNEI.

The receptor's source is a human patient who received a combined kidney and bone marrow transplant. Some T cells may be supplied by the graft donor. This specimen was CD4+ T cells from blood (PBMCs), taken 12 months after the transplant. The chain couples TRBV2 to TRBJ2-3; 8 nucleotides align to TRBD1. CDR3: CASRTDRVTQYF. In DNA form, the CDR3 reads TGTGCCAGCAGGACGGACAGGGTTACGCAGTATTTT.